Presented here are 20 T cell receptor beta chains from one specimen sequenced in a study of blood T cell repertoires in COVID-19. The protocol was immunoSEQ multiplex PCR, while the TCRdb copy is restricted to in-frame clones and leaves out a portion. In the table there are under 300,000 clones, nearly 90% of which are singletons. Sequencing was performed on PBMCs or T cells enriched from blood (not recorded which). The receptors come from a woman under 40 who had recovered from COVID-19.

The chain is built from TRBV2 and TRBJ1-3, with no clear D. The CDR3 spans 14 residues. The germline V and J ends were trimmed by 8 bases and 2 bases, with 13 bases remaining between them. Germline V lookup: CDR1 SNHLY, CDR2 FYNNEI. The CDR3 sequence: CASHPDTAGNTIYF. In nucleotides, the CDR3 is TGTGCCAGCCACCCCGACACAGCTGGAAACACCATATATTTT. Looking up the rest from reference TRBV2 and TRBJ1-3 gives the full variable domain: EPEVTQTPSHQVTQMGQEVILRCVPISNHLYFYWYRQILGQKVEFLVSFYNNEISEKSEIFDDQFSVERPDGSNFTLKIRSTKLEDSAMYFCASHPDTAGNTIYFGEGSWLTVV.

The rearrangement joins TRBV7-9 to TRBJ1-2; 10 bases agree with TRBD1. The ends lost 5 bases at V and 5 bases at J; junction bases unmatched: 5. The CDR3 consists of 14 residues. Germline V gene data show CDR1 as SEHNR and CDR2 as FQNEAQ (reference sequence). CDR3 protein: CASSPRTGGYGYTF. The CDR3 region has the DNA TGTGCCAGCAGCCCTCGGACAGGGGGGTATGGCTACACCTTC.

Here the CDR3 DNA reads TGCGCCAGCAGCTTAATGCGGACAGGGGGAGACTATAATTCACCCCTCCACTTT. Protein sequence: CASSLMRTGGDYNSPLHF. The chain is built from TRBV5-1 and TRBJ1-6; 10 nucleotides match TRBD1. Trimming cost V 2 bases and J 3 bases; bases outside gene matches: 8. CDR1 is SGHRS, CDR2 YFSETQ, per germline. This CDR3 region has 18 residues.

The rearrangement links TRBV4-2 to TRBJ2-1, with TRBD1 as a possible D gene (5 bases). CDR1 and CDR2 from the germline V gene are LGHNA and YNFKEQ. The V end was cut by 2 bases, the J end by 4 bases, with 15 bases between. The length of the CDR3 is 16 residues. CDR3 sequence (DNA): TGTGCCAGCAGCCAACCGACAGCCGCCTCATACAATGAGCAGTTCTTC. This gives the protein CASSQPTAASYNEQFF.

In DNA, the CDR3 is TGTGCCAGCAGCTTAGCACTAGGGTTTCTCGGGCAGAACACCGGGGAGCTGTTTTTT. Translating it yields CASSLALGFLGQNTGELFF. This chain joins TRBV11-3 and TRBJ2-2; a weak D match, TRBD2 (5 bases). The germline V gene has CDR1 SGHNT and CDR2 YENEEA. V was trimmed by 1 base and J by 1 base, leaving 19 bases between them. CDR3 length equals 19 residues.

This chain connects TRBV3-1 (or the pseudogene TRBV3-2) to TRBJ2-1; D may be TRBD2 (6 bases). Germline V CDR1 and CDR2: LGHDT, YNNKEL (reference sequence). Trimming stripped 8 bases from V and 12 bases from J, with 14 bases between. CDR3 length: 11 amino acids. DNA for the CDR3: TGTGCCAGCCGCTTCGGGGGTGGGCAGTTCTTC. Translating gives CASRFGGGQFF.

V usage is TRBV19 and J usage is TRBJ1-5; a possible D gene is TRBD1 (5 bases). The CDR3 loop spans 14 amino acids. Per germline, CDR1 LNHDA and CDR2 SQIVND (reference sequence). Trimming cost V 4 bases and J 5 bases, with 12 bases left between them. The CDR3 region is CASSTWGADQPQHF. In DNA, the CDR3 is TGTGCCAGTAGTACTTGGGGCGCAGATCAGCCCCAGCATTTT.

J is TRBJ2-3 and V is TRBV3-1 (or the pseudogene TRBV3-2); 8 bases are a match to TRBD2. CDR1 and CDR2 (germline): LGHDT, YNNKEL (reference sequence). The junction had 12 bases not matched to a gene; V was cut back by 4 bases and J by 3 bases. CDR3 length equals 17 residues. CDR3 in DNA: TGTGCCAGCAGCCCCCCCGGGGGGGGGCTGAGGACAGATACGCAGTATTTT. This sequence encodes CASSPPGGGLRTDTQYF.

The rearrangement links TRBV5-1 to TRBJ2-1; D not certain. V shed 0 bases and J shed 0 bases, with 7 bases lying between them. Looked up from germline, CDR1 is SGHRS and CDR2 is YFSETQ. The CDR3 contains 15 residues. In DNA form, the CDR3 reads TGCGCCAGCAGCTTGGTCAGTAACTCCTACAATGAGCAGTTCTTC. Its translation: CASSLVSNSYNEQFF. The variable domain in full, completed from reference TRBV5-1 and TRBJ2-1, reads KAGVTQTPRYLIKTRGQQVTLSCSPISGHRSVSWYQQTPGQGLQFLFEYFSETQRNKGNFPGRFSGRQFSNSRSEMNVSTLELGDSALYLCASSLVSNSYNEQFFGPGTRLTVL.

The CDR3 region is CASTQFLASDSFNYGYTF. The CDR3, as DNA: TGTGCCAGTACCCAATTTCTCGCCTCCGACAGCTTTAACTATGGCTACACCTTC. This rearrangement joins TRBV19 to TRBJ1-2; perhaps TRBD1 as D (5 bases). The V and J ends lost 7 bases and 1 base respectively, with 25 bases between them. Germline CDR1 is LNHDA and CDR2 is SQIVND (reference sequence). This CDR3 has 18 residues.

This chain connects TRBV19 to TRBJ2-3, with 7 nucleotides matching TRBD1. The CDR3 contains 14 residues. V lost 6 bases and J lost 5; bases outside the gene matches: 8. From germline, CDR1 is LNHDA and CDR2 SQIVND (reference sequence). The CDR3 protein is CASSLQGMKDTQYF. CDR3 nucleotides: TGTGCCAGTAGCCTACAGGGGATGAAAGATACGCAGTATTTT.

V gene TRBV5-1 combines with J gene TRBJ1-3, with D tentatively TRBD1 (6 bases). Between the trimmed V and J ends, which lost 4 bases and 3 bases, there was a span of 17 bases. The length of the CDR3 is 16 residues. CDR1 and CDR2 from the germline V gene are SGHRS and YFSETQ. The chain's CDR3 is CASSTGGVQGGNTIYF. The CDR3 DNA reads as TGCGCCAGCAGCACCGGGGGGGTACAGGGTGGAAACACCATATATTTT.

The CDR3 loop reads CATATGTRGYTF. CDR3 bases: TGTGCCACTGCCACAGGGACACGGGGCTACACCTTC. The V gene is TRBV28, the J gene TRBJ1-2; tentative D call: TRBD1 (6 bases). The CDR3 consists of 12 residues. Trimming took off 10 bases at V and 8 bases at J, with 17 bases between the two ends. CDR1 MDHEN and CDR2 SYDVKM come from the germline V gene.

V and J are TRBV3-1 (or the pseudogene TRBV3-2) and TRBJ2-7; D not resolved. CDR1 is LGHDT and CDR2 is YNNKEL in the germline V gene (reference sequence). V lost 0 bases, J lost 3 bases, and 3 bases lay in between. This CDR3 has 12 residues. This chain's CDR3 is CASSQDYYEQYF. The CDR3 DNA is TGTGCCAGCAGCCAAGATTACTACGAGCAGTACTTC.

The J gene is TRBJ1-5, the V gene TRBV13, with a possible D match to TRBD1 (5 bases). Germline assignment: CDR1 PRHDT and CDR2 FYEKMQ (reference sequence). V shed 5 bases and J shed 6 bases, with 17 bases lying between them. The CDR3 covers 15 residues. In DNA form, the CDR3 reads TGTGCCAGCAGCATGGGACTTCCGAGGGGTCAGCCCCAGCATTTT. Amino acids: CASSMGLPRGQPQHF.

The rearrangement uses TRBV30 and TRBJ1-5; D not certain. Germline V gene lookup returns CDR1 GTSNPN and CDR2 SVGIG (reference sequence). This CDR3 region has 14 residues. The germline V and J ends were trimmed by 5 bases and 8 bases, with 19 bases remaining between them. The CDR3: CAWDNTGSGEPQHF. DNA for the CDR3: TGTGCCTGGGATAACACCGGATCCGGGGAGCCCCAGCATTTT. Together with reference TRBV30 and TRBJ1-5, the CDR3 gives the full variable domain: SQTIHQWPATLVQPVGSPLSLECTVEGTSNPNLYWYRQAAGRGLQLLFYSVGIGQISSEVPQNLSASRPQDRQFILSSKKLLLSDSGFYLCAWDNTGSGEPQHFGDGTRLSIL.

This clone was detected once. The J gene is TRBJ1-5, the V gene TRBV10-3, with D tentatively TRBD1 (6 bases). The V end lost 8 bases, the J end lost 0 bases, and 14 bases lay between the germline ends. The germline V gene encodes CDR1 ENHRY and CDR2 SYGVKD. This CDR3 region has 15 residues. The CDR3 DNA reads TGTGCCATCTCGGCAAACAGGGATAGCAATCAGCCCCAGCATTTT. As protein: CAISANRDSNQPQHF.

The chain employs TRBV9 and TRBJ2-7; 10 bases fit TRBD1. Per the germline V gene, CDR1 is SGDLS and CDR2 is YYNGEE. This CDR3 has 15 amino acids. The V segment lost 3 bases and the J segment 3 bases; nucleotides outside the gene matches: 6. The CDR3, as DNA: TGTGCCAGCAGCGCAGGGACAGGGGATTTCTACGAGCAGTACTTC. This encodes CASSAGTGDFYEQYF.

The V call is TRBV30, the J call TRBJ1-1, with D tentatively TRBD1 (5 bases). CDR3 size: 13 residues. From germline, CDR1 is GTSNPN and CDR2 SVGIG (reference sequence). V gave up 6 bases and J gave up 4 bases, with 15 bases separating them. CDR3 residues: CACSEGWITEAFF. DNA of the CDR3: TGTGCCTGTTCGGAGGGGTGGATCACTGAAGCTTTCTTT.

The chain has TRBV20-1 and TRBJ2-1, with D possibly being TRBD1 (7 bases). Between the trimmed V and J ends, which lost 3 bases and 8 bases, there was a span of 11 bases. The CDR3 is made up of 12 amino acids. Germline lookup yields CDR1 DFQATT and CDR2 SNEGSKA (reference sequence). In DNA form, the CDR3 reads TGCAGTGCTAGTGCCAGGGGGGATGAGCAGTTCTTC. Translated, it gives CSASARGDEQFF.